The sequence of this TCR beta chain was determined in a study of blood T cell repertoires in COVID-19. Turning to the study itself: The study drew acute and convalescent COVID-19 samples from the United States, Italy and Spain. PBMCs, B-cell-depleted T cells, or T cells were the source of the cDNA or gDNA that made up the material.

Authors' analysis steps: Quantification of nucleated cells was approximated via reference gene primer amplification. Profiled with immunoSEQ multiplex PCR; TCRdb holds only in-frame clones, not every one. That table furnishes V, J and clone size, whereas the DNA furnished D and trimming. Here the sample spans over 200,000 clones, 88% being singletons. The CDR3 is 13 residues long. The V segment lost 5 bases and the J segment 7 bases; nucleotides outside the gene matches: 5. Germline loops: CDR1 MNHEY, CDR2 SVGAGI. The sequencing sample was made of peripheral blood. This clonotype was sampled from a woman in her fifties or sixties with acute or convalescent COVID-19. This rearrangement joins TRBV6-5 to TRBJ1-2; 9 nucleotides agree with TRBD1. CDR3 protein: CASSPNRGLGYTF. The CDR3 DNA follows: TGTGCCAGCAGTCCGAACAGGGGGCTTGGCTACACCTTC.